What follows are 18 T cell receptor beta chains derived from one specimen sequenced in a study of T cells in Graves' hyperthyroidism and ophthalmopathy (dated by TCRdb to the late 2010s). Receptors were amplified or captured by multiplex PCR. Sequencing took place on an Illumina HiSeq 2000. Amplification of TCR beta CDR3 regions was carried out from RNA transcripts. For the first round of RT-PCR on the TCR CDR3, the HTBI primer set was used together with the Qiagen OneStep RT-PCR kit. TCRdb cleaned the public reads at Q25 with fastp, built clones with MiXCR and kept in-frame beta chains. One record per CDR3 amino acid sequence lists the most common genes and DNA. The sample table lists some 600,000 distinct CDR3 sequences, approximately 13% of them with a count of one. 4.5% to 6% of the sample goes to the ten largest clones. Sequenced sample: blood. These receptor sequences come from a woman aged 30 to 39 with Graves' hyperthyroidism that later progressed to Graves' ophthalmopathy.

This clonotype was seen ten or more times. The rearrangement joins TRBV28 to TRBJ2-3; TRBD1 aligns across 9 bases. This CDR3 is built from 16 residues. Per germline, CDR1 MDHEN and CDR2 SYDVKM. V shed 6 bases, J shed 1 base, and the junction held 8 bases outside the gene matches. The CDR3 reads CASSIYRGQRTDTQYF. The DNA for the CDR3 is TGTGCCAGCAGCATCTACAGGGGGCAACGCACAGATACGCAGTATTTT.

This clonotype has at least ten counts. The V gene is TRBV19, the J gene TRBJ1-5; no clear D gene. Trimming removed 1 base from V and 3 bases from J, with 7 bases in between. The CDR3 has 14 amino acids. Germline CDR1 is LNHDA and CDR2 is SQIVND (reference sequence). Here the CDR3 reads CASSIVDFNQPQHF. CDR3 in DNA: TGTGCCAGTAGTATAGTCGACTTCAATCAGCCCCAGCATTTT.

This clonotype appeared many times. The V and J genes are TRBV28 and TRBJ1-1; D not resolved. Trimming cost V 2 bases and J 5 bases, with 9 bases left between them. Germline V lookup: CDR1 MDHEN, CDR2 SYDVKM. CDR3 length: 13 amino acids. The CDR3 DNA follows: TGTGCCAGCAGTTTAGGGGTCGAAACTGAAGCTTTCTTT. It codes for CASSLGVETEAFF.

On this clonotype: Given a much more abundant clone one base away, this may be a read error. This chain links TRBV28 with TRBJ1-2, with unresolved D. Trimming stripped 7 bases from V and 5 bases from J, with 8 bases between. The CDR3 consists of 11 residues. Germline V gene lookup returns CDR1 MDHEN and CDR2 SYDVKM. The CDR3 nucleotides are TGTGCCAGCAATCGGGGATATGGCTACACCTTC. Encoded protein: CASNRGYGYTF.

This clonotype has at least ten counts. V gene TRBV20-1 combines with J gene TRBJ1-4; 7 bases are a match to TRBD1. The CDR3 runs to 16 residues. Trimming at V came to 0 bases and at J to 3 bases, leaving 7 bases not matched to a gene. CDR1 is DFQATT, CDR2 SNEGSKA, per germline (reference sequence). The CDR3 is CSARELPGQSNEKLFF. The CDR3 DNA follows: TGCAGTGCTAGAGAGCTTCCGGGACAGTCTAATGAAAAACTGTTTTTT.

This clonotype was detected many times. The chain links TRBV6-2 or TRBV6-3 to TRBJ2-1, with 7 bases fitting TRBD1. CDR1 and CDR2 (germline): MNHEY, SVGEGT. The CDR3 loop spans 13 amino acids. The V and J ends lost 4 bases and 8 bases, in that order; junction bases with no gene match: 5. As DNA, the CDR3 is TGTGCCAGCAGTTCTCGACAGGGTTATGAGCAGTTCTTC. Protein sequence: CASSSRQGYEQFF.

This clonotype came up a few times. The chain couples TRBV19 to TRBJ2-3, with TRBD2 matching 10 bases. The V segment lost 4 bases and the J segment 3 bases; nucleotides outside the gene matches: 7. The CDR3 contains 16 residues. Germline values: CDR1 LNHDA, CDR2 SQIVND (reference sequence). The CDR3 spells CASSTSAGGPTDTQYF. In nucleotides, the CDR3 is TGTGCCAGTAGTACCTCAGCGGGAGGGCCGACAGATACGCAGTATTTT.

There are a few counts of this clonotype. V and J are TRBV19 and TRBJ2-1; TRBD2 aligns across 10 bases. Trimming removed 8 bases from V and 0 bases from J; junction bases left unmatched: 19. CDR3 size: 20 residues. The germline gives CDR1 LNHDA, CDR2 SQIVND (reference sequence). This CDR3 is CASAPSGLAGVPSSYNEQFF. For the CDR3, the DNA is TGTGCCAGTGCCCCTTCGGGGCTAGCGGGAGTTCCGAGCTCCTACAATGAGCAGTTCTTC.

Details on this clonotype: A single base separates this from a much larger clone, so it may be a read error. The rearrangement joins TRBV28 to TRBJ2-4; D perhaps matches TRBD2 (7 bases). Trimming cost V 4 bases and J 3 bases, with 16 bases left between them. The germline V gene has CDR1 MDHEN and CDR2 SYDVKM. This CDR3 is 16 amino acids long. The CDR3 sequence is CASSSEGGGGKNIQYF. CDR3 nucleotides: TGTGCCAGCAGTTCAGAGGGGGGGGGGGGCAAAAACATTCAGTACTTC.

The chain carries TRBV5-1 and TRBJ2-7, with D possibly TRBD2 on 6 matching bases. Germline loops: CDR1 SGHRS, CDR2 YFSETQ. The CDR3 contains 15 residues. V shed 4 bases and J shed 2 bases, with 16 bases lying between them. CDR3 protein: CASSEGDGGTYEQYF. As DNA, the CDR3 is TGCGCCAGCAGCGAAGGGGACGGGGGAACCTACGAGCAGTACTTC.

This clonotype was found a few times. The rearrangement joins TRBV2 to TRBJ2-3; D is unclear. CDR3 size: 12 residues. Trimming took 8 bases from V and 2 from J, leaving 8 bases between them. Germline CDR1 reads SNHLY; CDR2 reads FYNNEI. CDR3 bases: TGTGCCAGCCACGGTGACACAGATACGCAGTATTTT. It specifies CASHGDTDTQYF.

This CDR3 reads CASSLPGGYTEAFF. CDR3 in DNA: TGTGCCAGCAGCTTACCAGGGGGTTACACTGAAGCTTTCTTT. This chain links TRBV11-3 with TRBJ1-1; 7 nucleotides agree with TRBD1. CDR1 SGHNT and CDR2 YENEEA come from the germline V gene. V lost 2 bases and J lost 3; bases outside the gene matches: 3. The CDR3 contains 14 residues.

In this sample, this clonotype turned up a few times. The CDR3 DNA is TGCGCCAGCAGCCCGGGACAGCGAAGCACAGATACGCAGTATTTT. It is translated as CASSPGQRSTDTQYF. The rearrangement uses TRBV4-1 and TRBJ2-3, with 7 bases that match TRBD1. V was clipped by 4 bases and J by 0 bases; unmatched bases: 4. Germline V gene data show CDR1 as MGHRA and CDR2 as YSYEKL. The CDR3 contains 15 residues.

This clonotype was found many times. The DNA is left out, because the CDR3 cannot be placed on it with certainty; the CDR3 is given as TCRdb lists it. The chain carries TRBV9 and TRBJ2-2; TRBD2 is the table's D call and was not checked against the DNA. The CDR3 is 17 residues long, counting both termini. Germline values: CDR1 SGDLS, CDR2 YYNGEE. CDR3 sequence reads: CASSPTSGRPSPGSCFF.

This clonotype was detected many times. The genes are TRBV30 and TRBJ2-3; D may correspond to TRBD1 or TRBD2 (5 bases each). The V and J ends lost 4 bases and 2 bases respectively, with 16 bases between them. The V gene's germline CDR1 is GTSNPN and CDR2 SVGIG (reference sequence). This CDR3 has 15 amino acids. CDR3: CAWKRMTGPTDTQYF. The CDR3 DNA follows: TGTGCCTGGAAGAGGATGACGGGACCCACAGATACGCAGTATTTT. The variable domain in full, with the rest retrieved from reference TRBV30 and TRBJ2-3, is SQTIHQWPATLVQPVGSPLSLECTVEGTSNPNLYWYRQAAGRGLQLLFYSVGIGQISSEVPQNLSASRPQDRQFILSSKKLLLSDSGFYLCAWKRMTGPTDTQYFGPGTRLTVL.

This clonotype has ten or more counts. This chain connects TRBV7-2 to TRBJ2-7, with TRBD2 matching 9 bases. The CDR3 covers 15 residues. V lost 2 bases, J lost 6 bases, and 8 bases stayed unmatched. Germline V gives CDR1 SGHTA, CDR2 FQGNSA. The chain's CDR3 is CASSLLPAGGGEQYF. CDR3 nucleotides: TGTGCCAGCAGCTTACTACCAGCGGGAGGCGGCGAGCAGTACTTC.

Notes on this clonotype: A much larger clone lies a single base off, so this may be a read error. This chain uses TRBV12-5 with TRBJ2-1; D tentatively fits TRBD1 or TRBD2 (5 bases each). This CDR3 has 14 amino acids. CDR1 is LGHNT, CDR2 FRNRAP, per germline. Trimming took 2 bases from V and 10 from J, leaving 15 bases between them. The CDR3 spells CASGLSDGGREQFF. The CDR3 DNA reads TGTGCTAGTGGTTTGAGCGATGGGGGAAGGGAGCAGTTCTTC.

DNA for the CDR3: TGTGCCAGCTCACCACTCGGGGTCCATAGCAATCAGCCCCAGCATTTT. Translation gives CASSPLGVHSNQPQHF. This chain uses TRBV18 with TRBJ1-5; D not certain. There are 16 residues in the CDR3. Germline V lookup: CDR1 KGHSH, CDR2 LQKENI. V was clipped by 1 base and J by 0 bases, with 10 bases between them.